This TCR beta chain emerged from a study of CXCR3-negative and CXCR3-positive naive CD8 T cells (dated by TCRdb to between 2019 and 2020). Turning to the overall study: In total, approximately 150 million TRB reads were obtained, corresponding to roughly 1.5 +/- 0.3 million reads per library. Data from ten to twelve donors, pooled across two independent experiments, went into the diversity and physicochemical repertoire analyses. For the TRBV-TRBJ cluster analysis, the naive subsets came from 5 donors, while the memory cells came from 3 donors. What the authors observed across the whole study: Naive CXCR3-negative and CXCR3-positive cells from the same donor showed similar TRBV-TRBJ usage, whereas memory cells showed distinct patterns. Repertoire diversity was comparably high in both naive subsets but much lower in memory CD8+ T cells. Surface CD5, linked to self-reactivity in mice, was comparable between naive subsets; TCR interaction strength was therefore also inferred from TRB CDR3 physicochemical properties. TRB CDR3s from CXCR3-positive naive cells showed higher hydrophobicity (lower Kidera factor 4), lower energy, and higher strength and volume indices than CXCR3-negative naive cells. CXCR3 expression partially decreased after cryopreservation, so most assays used freshly isolated PBMCs.

Comment on this clonotype: The antigen it binds to is not known.

The CDR3 measures 16 amino acids from cysteine to phenylalanine. The protein alone is recorded here. Sequences DFQATT (CDR1) and SNEGSKA (CDR2) are obtained from the germline V gene (reference sequence). TCRdb records NextSeq 550 as the sequencer. The Human TCR Profiling Kit (MiLaboratory) was used to prepare UMI-labeled 5' RACE TRB cDNA libraries. cDNA synthesis used the entire amount of extracted RNA, and PCR amplification then used the entire amount of cDNA produced. Libraries were prepared in parallel with an identical number of PCR cycles. On the study's bioinformatics: With a requirement of at least two reads per UMI, MIGEC and MiXCR extracted about 50,000 +/- 10,000 unique UMI-labeled TRB cDNA molecules per library. On average, each library contained roughly 40,000 +/- 10,000 functional in-frame TRB CDR3 nucleotide clonotypes without stop codons. After each sample was downsampled to 5000 UMI-labeled TRB molecules, VDJtools was used to calculate diversity metrics such as normalized Shannon-Wiener and Chao1. Clonotype-size-weighted physicochemical properties of the central five CDR3 residues (interaction energy, strength, volume and Kidera factor 4) were computed in VDJtools. After the reads were reprocessed by TCRdb, one entry was made per CDR3 protein sequence, with no DNA. What appears here as the V and J calls and clone size reflects TCRdb's work, not the paper's. The table for this sample records some 60,000 distinct CDR3 sequences. The top ten clonotypes cover about 0.57% of the sample.

Each CD8+ T cell subset was flow-sorted in triplicate, with roughly 310,000 cells per subset placed directly into RLT lysis buffer. To keep memory contaminants out, a stringent definition of naive CD8+ T cells was applied: CD45RO-CCR7+CD27+CD95-. Peripheral blood mononuclear cells were isolated from buffy coats by standard density gradient centrifugation. Naive CXCR3-negative and CXCR3-positive CD8+ T cells were flow-sorted on a FACSAria III. Total RNA was extracted from sorted cells using an RNeasy Mini Kit. This clonotype was sampled from a human donor in good health. Some clones in this sample may be carry-over from other donors' samples. Sequences were obtained from naive CXCR3+ CD8+ T cells from blood. The cell subset or site tag for this specimen amounts to: CD45RO-CCR7+CD27+CD95- naive CD8+ T cells expressing CXCR3 (TNR3+). The V gene is TRBV20-1 and the J gene is TRBJ2-5; TCRdb picks TRBD1, but there is no DNA to check that call. CDR3 sequence: CSAQGRGLGYQETQYF.